The TCR beta chain described here comes from a study of blood T cell repertoires in COVID-19. Study information: The study drew acute and convalescent COVID-19 samples from the United States, Italy and Spain. The analysed material was cDNA or gDNA that came from T cells, B-cell-depleted T cells, or PBMCs.

Only one count was recorded for this clone. Original processing notes: Estimated nucleated cell counts came from reference gene primer amplification. Assay used: immunoSEQ multiplex PCR; TCRdb lists only in-frame clones, some missing. The V and J calls and clone size come from that table; D and trimming were worked out from the DNA. The sample lists 300,000 to 400,000 clones, roughly 86% occurring once. Followed over time, Seattle patients had been enrolled while infection was active. The CDR3 loop spans 16 amino acids. Trimming cost V 6 bases and J 3 bases, with 18 bases left between them. Germline loops: CDR1 WNHNN, CDR2 SYGVQD (reference sequence).

Sample: peripheral blood. This TCR was sampled from a man aged 30 to 39 with COVID-19, enrolled during active disease. This chain links TRBV10-1 with TRBJ2-4; D may be TRBD1 (8 bases). CDR3 loop: CASRHRQGRDKNIQYF. Written as DNA, the CDR3 is TGCGCCAGCAGACATCGACAGGGGAGGGACAAAAACATTCAGTACTTC.